The rows below give T cell receptor beta chains drawn from one sample of a study of STAT5B mutations in CD4+ large granular lymphocyte leukemia. The data were produced by immunoSEQ multiplex PCR, yet TCRdb's version contains in-frame clones alone and is incomplete. The table lists 15,000 to 25,000 clones, 70% to 85% of them singletons, with about 13% in the top ten. The sample was CD4+ T cells from blood buffy coats. The source is a human donor in good health. CDR3s leave out the opening cysteine and the closing phenylalanine or tryptophan. D genes are given only for firm matches.

>TRBV4-1|TRBD1|TRBJ1-5
ASSQDTGGSNQPQH
>TRBV27|NA|TRBJ2-7
ASSRGFGGFAYEQY
>TRBV19|TRBD2|TRBJ2-7
ASSRTSAPSYEQY
>TRBV5-4|TRBD2|TRBJ2-1
ASSHLAGGNNEQF
>TRBV6-1|NA|TRBJ2-7
ALGGISWSEQY
>TRBV25-1|TRBD1|TRBJ2-4
ASSDSGTAYWY
>TRBV7-2|TRBD2|TRBJ2-1
ASSSLAGSGNEQF
>TRBV18|TRBD2|TRBJ2-1
ASSQSGRAPEQF
>TRBV6-5|TRBD1|TRBJ1-5
ASSQQGSNQPQH
>TRBV5-6|TRBD1|TRBJ2-7
ASSFGTGVHEQY